The text below deals with one T cell receptor (beta chain). Trimming shortened V by 4 bases and J by 6 bases, and 8 bases separated the two germline ends. Germline V CDR1 and CDR2: SQVTM, ANQGSEA. CDR3 length: 11 amino acids. The data were produced by immunoSEQ multiplex PCR, yet TCRdb's version contains in-frame clones alone and is incomplete. The repertoire holds 2 million to 2.5 million clones, approximately 90% seen once, with approximately 0.4% in the top ten. The sample comes from a study of shared clonotypes between healthy human individuals. The rearrangement uses TRBV29-1 and TRBJ2-3; no reliable D call. Sequenced sample: naive CD4+ T cells from PBMCs. Subset reported: CD45RA+ positively selected. The source is a man between 18 and 35 years old in good health. Some clones in this sample may be carry-over from other donors' samples. The CDR3: CSVGPRDTQYF. CDR3 coding DNA: TGCAGCGTTGGCCCCAGGGATACGCAGTATTTT.